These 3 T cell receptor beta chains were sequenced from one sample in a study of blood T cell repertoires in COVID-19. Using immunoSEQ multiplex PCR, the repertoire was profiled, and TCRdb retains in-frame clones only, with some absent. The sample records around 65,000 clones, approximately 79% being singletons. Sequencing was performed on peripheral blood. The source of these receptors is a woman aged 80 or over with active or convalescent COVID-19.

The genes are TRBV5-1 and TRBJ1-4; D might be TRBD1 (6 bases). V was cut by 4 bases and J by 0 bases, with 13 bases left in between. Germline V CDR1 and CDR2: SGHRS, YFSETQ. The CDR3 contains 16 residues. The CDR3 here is CASSVDRSSTNEKLFF. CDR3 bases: TGCGCCAGCAGCGTCGACAGGAGCTCAACTAATGAAAAACTGTTTTTT.

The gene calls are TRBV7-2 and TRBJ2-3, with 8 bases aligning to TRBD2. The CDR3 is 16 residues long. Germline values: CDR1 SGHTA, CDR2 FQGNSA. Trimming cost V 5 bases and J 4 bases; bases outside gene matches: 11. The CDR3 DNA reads TGTGCCAGCAGCACCTACCCATCGGGGGGGGCAGATACGCAGTATTTT. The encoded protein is CASSTYPSGGADTQYF.

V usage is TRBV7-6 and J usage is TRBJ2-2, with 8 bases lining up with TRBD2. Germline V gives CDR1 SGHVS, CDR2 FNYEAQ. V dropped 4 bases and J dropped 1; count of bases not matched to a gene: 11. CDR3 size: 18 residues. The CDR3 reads CASSSPGRGVLNTGELFF. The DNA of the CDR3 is TGTGCCAGCAGCTCCCCCGGGCGGGGGGTGTTGAACACCGGGGAGCTGTTTTTT.